This T cell receptor (beta chain) was retrieved from a study of response to subunit inactivated influenza vaccine. General observations from the study: Each seasonal influenza vaccination, the authors suggested, recruits few new T cells.

Using its own MiXCR run on the RT-PCR reads, TCRdb lists one record per CDR3 protein. The table has about 700,000 distinct CDR3 sequences, 11% to 15% seen once. Comment on this clonotype: Its cognate antigen is unknown.

The sequences come from PBMCs from blood, collected about 14 days before vaccination. This TCR came from a man aged 50 or older who received an inactivated influenza vaccine.

The CDR3 bases are TGTGCCAGCAGTTTAGGATACAGGGGGCTGGGTCAGCCCCAGCATTTT. Translated: CASSLGYRGLGQPQHF. This rearrangement joins TRBV12-3 or TRBV12-4 to TRBJ1-5, with 9 bases that match TRBD1. The CDR3 totals 16 residues. V dropped 1 base and J dropped 6; count of bases not matched to a gene: 7.